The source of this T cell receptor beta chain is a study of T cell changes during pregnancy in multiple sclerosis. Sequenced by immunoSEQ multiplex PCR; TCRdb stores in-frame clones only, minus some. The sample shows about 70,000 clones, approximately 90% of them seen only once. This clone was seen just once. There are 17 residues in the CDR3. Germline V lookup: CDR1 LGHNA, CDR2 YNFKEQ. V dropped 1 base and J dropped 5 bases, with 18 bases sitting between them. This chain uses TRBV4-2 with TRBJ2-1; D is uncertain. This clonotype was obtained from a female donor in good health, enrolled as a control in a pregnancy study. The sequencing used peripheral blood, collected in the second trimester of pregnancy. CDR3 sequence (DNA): TGTGCCAGCAGCCAAGTATCTCGGAGTAGTGGTAACAATGAGCAGTTCTTC. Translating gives CASSQVSRSSGNNEQFF.